One and the same sample provided the 19 T cell receptor beta chains below, sequenced in a study of T cell repertoires in ileal Crohn's disease. Regarding time point: neoterminal ileum biopsy at postoperative endoscopy, about 6 months after surgery. Assay used: immunoSEQ multiplex PCR; TCRdb lists only in-frame clones, some missing. The repertoire holds several thousand clones, 60% to 75% seen once, with about 21% in the top ten. Sequencing was carried out using ileal tissue. All receptors derive from an adult with Crohn's disease.

In this sample, this clone is large (0.1 to 1%). V gene TRBV5-1 combines with J gene TRBJ2-7, with D perhaps TRBD1 (6 bases). V dropped 0 bases and J dropped 3 bases, with 10 bases sitting between them. CDR1 SGHRS and CDR2 YFSETQ come from the germline V gene. The CDR3 totals 14 residues. The DNA of the CDR3 is TGCGCCAGCAGCTTGGTACAGGGAAACTACGAGCAGTACTTC. Translated, it gives CASSLVQGNYEQYF.

The J gene is TRBJ1-1, the V gene TRBV2; D is ambiguous. The germline V and J ends were trimmed by 6 bases and 0 bases, with 17 bases remaining between them. Germline values: CDR1 SNHLY, CDR2 FYNNEI. The CDR3 consists of 16 residues. CDR3 in DNA: TGTGCCAGCAGATCCCCCCTACGGGTGATGAACACTGAAGCTTTCTTT. This encodes CASRSPLRVMNTEAFF.

The V and J genes are TRBV5-1 and TRBJ2-1, with D possibly matching TRBD2 (7 bases). Germline V gene sequence: CDR1 SGHRS, CDR2 YFSETQ. The CDR3 length is 11 residues. V gave up 7 bases and J gave up 9 bases, with 11 bases separating them. The CDR3 DNA sequence: TGCGCCAGCGCCCGGGGGGCTGAGCAGTTCTTC. It codes for CASARGAEQFF.

The rearrangement links TRBV21-1 to TRBJ2-1; the D segment call TRBD1 is taken from the table without a DNA check. TRBV21-1 is assigned pseudogene status. The CDR3 length is 13 residues. The CDR3 region has the DNA TGTGCCAGCAGCTCCCCGGGTGGACATGAGCAGCTCTTC. Residues: CASSSPGGHEQLF.

This chain connects TRBV7-8 to TRBJ2-2; no definite D call. The CDR3 is made up of 13 amino acids. V dropped 4 bases and J dropped 2 bases, with 5 bases sitting between them. CDR1 and CDR2 (germline): SGHVS, FQNEAQ. CDR3 residues: CASSSHNTGELFF. For the CDR3, the DNA is TGTGCCAGCAGCTCACACAACACCGGGGAGCTGTTTTTT.

The chain employs TRBV9 and TRBJ1-3, with 9 bases that match TRBD1. The CDR3 runs 16 residues. With 3 bases clipped from V and 0 bases from J, the junction kept 4 bases outside the gene matches. The germline gives CDR1 SGDLS, CDR2 YYNGEE. The CDR3 protein is CASSGGDRASGNTIYF. The CDR3 DNA reads as TGTGCCAGCAGCGGAGGGGACAGGGCCTCTGGAAACACCATATATTTT.

This clone was seen only a few times. This chain connects TRBV29-1 to TRBJ2-1; 11 positions match TRBD1. This CDR3 comprises 16 residues. Germline CDR1 is SQVTM and CDR2 is ANQGSEA. J lost 8 bases, V lost 5 bases, and 14 bases had no gene match. The CDR3 region has the DNA TGCAGCGTTCCTAAAGACGGACAGGGGGCGGTATATGAGCAGTTCTTC. It translates to CSVPKDGQGAVYEQFF.

The chain couples TRBV5-6 to TRBJ2-1; weak D call: TRBD2 (5 bases). Trimming stripped 4 bases from V and 4 bases from J, with 15 bases between. Germline CDR1 and CDR2: SGHDT and YYEEEE. This CDR3 comprises 15 residues. CDR3 coding DNA: TGTGCCAGCAGCGTGGCAGGAGGCAGGTACAATGAGCAGTTCTTC. Translated: CASSVAGGRYNEQFF.

This clone has just a few counts. Distinct nucleotide sequences in the sample also encode this CDR3. The chain couples TRBV5-4 to TRBJ1-2; possible D gene TRBD1, 5 bases. Looked up from germline, CDR1 is SGHNT and CDR2 is YYREEE (reference sequence). V shed 0 bases and J shed 6 bases, with 9 bases lying between them. There are 13 residues in the CDR3. The CDR3 spells CASSLGGRDGYTF. Here the CDR3 DNA reads TGTGCCAGCAGCTTGGGCGGCAGGGATGGCTACACCTTC.

The chain carries TRBV7-2 and TRBJ2-1, with 10 bases fitting TRBD2. The V segment lost 2 bases and the J segment 3 bases; nucleotides outside the gene matches: 10. Per germline, CDR1 SGHTA and CDR2 FQGNSA. The CDR3 extends over 18 amino acids. The CDR3 reads CASSLRQKRGGLYNEQFF. CDR3 in DNA: TGTGCCAGCAGCTTACGACAAAAGCGGGGGGGCCTCTACAATGAGCAGTTCTTC.

The genes are TRBV2 and TRBJ1-2; D not resolved. This CDR3 comprises 13 residues. The V gene lost 7 bases and the J gene lost 1 base, with 10 bases spanning the gap. Germline CDR1 is SNHLY and CDR2 is FYNNEI. The CDR3 is CASTGIFNYGYTF. CDR3 DNA: TGTGCCAGCACCGGGATCTTTAACTATGGCTACACCTTC.

This clone is termed large. This chain joins TRBV5-6 and TRBJ2-7; tentative D call: TRBD2 (5 bases). Germline V gene sequence: CDR1 SGHDT, CDR2 YYEEEE. This CDR3 comprises 15 residues. V lost 4 bases, J lost 3 bases, and 17 bases lay in between. CDR3 protein: CASSHPDSPFYEQYF. CDR3 sequence (DNA): TGTGCCAGCAGCCACCCGGACTCCCCCTTCTACGAGCAGTACTTC.

In this sample, this clone turned up once. V usage is TRBV11-3 and J usage is TRBJ2-1; D might be TRBD1 (6 bases). The V gene lost 5 bases and the J gene lost 6 bases, with 17 bases spanning the gap. The CDR3 is made up of 15 amino acids. Germline V gene sequence: CDR1 SGHNT, CDR2 YENEEA. The CDR3: CASSEQGLRGNEQFF. DNA for the CDR3: TGTGCCAGCAGCGAGCAGGGGCTACGGGGCAATGAGCAGTTCTTC.

Turning to this clone: Other DNA sequences in the sample encode the same CDR3. This chain links TRBV21-1 with TRBJ1-2. TRBV21-1 is listed as a pseudogene. This CDR3 has 16 residues. This CDR3 is CASSKVVGGLDYGYTF. The CDR3 DNA sequence: TGTGCCAGCAGCAAAGTAGTGGGGGGGCTCGACTATGGCTACACCTTC.

The rearrangement links TRBV28 to TRBJ2-3, with 12 nucleotides matching TRBD2. Losses at the gene ends were 4 bases for V and 6 bases for J; bases not matched to a gene: 20. CDR1 MDHEN and CDR2 SYDVKM come from the germline V gene. This CDR3 region has 20 residues. The CDR3 nucleotides read TGTGCCAGCAGTTCTAACCCCCGACTAGCGGGAGAGAGTTTGACGGATACGCAGTATTTT. Its translation: CASSSNPRLAGESLTDTQYF.

Notes on this clone: The germline gene is not matched at one end of the junction; a read error may be the cause. The chain couples TRBV7-3 to TRBJ1-1; no reliable D call. Germline assignment: CDR1 SGHTA and CDR2 FQGTGA. This CDR3 has 14 amino acids. CDR3: CASSLTHSHTEAFF. The CDR3, as DNA: TGTGCCAGCAGCTTAACGCACAGTCACACGGAAGCTTTCTTT. The full variable domain, in which reference TRBV7-3 and TRBJ1-1 provide the parts outside the CDR3, is GAGVSQTPSNKVTEKGKYVELRCDPISGHTALYWYRQSLGQGPEFLIYFQGTGAADDSGLPNDRFFAVRPEGSVSTLKIQRTERGDSAVYLCASSLTHSHTEAFFGQGTRLTVV.

The chain joins TRBV10-1 to TRBJ1-1, with D tentatively TRBD1 (6 bases). CDR3 length: 13 amino acids. The V end lost 5 bases, the J end lost 4 bases, and 11 bases lay between the germline ends. Germline V gives CDR1 WNHNN, CDR2 SYGVQD (reference sequence). CDR3 protein: CASSRNRATEAFF. The DNA for the CDR3 is TGCGCCAGCAGTCGTAACAGGGCCACTGAAGCTTTCTTT.

Concerning this clone itself: The junction differs from germline at one of its ends, possibly a read error. The V and J genes are TRBV6-1 and TRBJ1-1; tentatively, D is TRBD1 (5 bases). The CDR3 is 15 amino acids. The germline gives CDR1 MNHNS, CDR2 SASEGT. CDR3 DNA sequence: TGTGCCAGCAGTGAAGGCGCAGGGCCACACACCGAAGCTTTCTTT. Its translation is CASSEGAGPHTEAFF.

The rearrangement joins TRBV10-2 to TRBJ1-4, with 8 bases identical to TRBD1. Trimming cost V 6 bases and J 5 bases; bases outside gene matches: 5. Germline lookup yields CDR1 WSHSY and CDR2 SAAADI. This CDR3 has 14 residues. CDR3 amino acids: CASRGGQENEKLFF. The CDR3 DNA reads as TGCGCCAGCAGAGGGGGACAGGAGAATGAAAAACTGTTTTTT.